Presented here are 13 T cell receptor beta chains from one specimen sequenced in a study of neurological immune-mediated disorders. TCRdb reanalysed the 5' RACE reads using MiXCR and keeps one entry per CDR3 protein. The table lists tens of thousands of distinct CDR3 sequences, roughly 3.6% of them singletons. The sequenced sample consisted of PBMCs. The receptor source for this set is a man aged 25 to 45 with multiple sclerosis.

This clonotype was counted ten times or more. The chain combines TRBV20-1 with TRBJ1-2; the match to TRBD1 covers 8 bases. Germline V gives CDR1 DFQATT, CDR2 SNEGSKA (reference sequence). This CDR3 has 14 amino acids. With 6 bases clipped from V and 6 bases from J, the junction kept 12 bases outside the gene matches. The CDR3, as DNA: TGCAGTGCCCATACAGGGGGAATCCGGGATGGCTACACCTTC. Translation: CSAHTGGIRDGYTF.

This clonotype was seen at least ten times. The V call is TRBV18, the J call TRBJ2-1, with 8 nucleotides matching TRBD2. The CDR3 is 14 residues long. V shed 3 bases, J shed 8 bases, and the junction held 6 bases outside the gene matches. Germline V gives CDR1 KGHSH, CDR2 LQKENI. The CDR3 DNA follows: TGTGCCAGCTCACCCCGGGGGGGCCGTCATGAGCAGTTCTTC. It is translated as CASSPRGGRHEQFF.

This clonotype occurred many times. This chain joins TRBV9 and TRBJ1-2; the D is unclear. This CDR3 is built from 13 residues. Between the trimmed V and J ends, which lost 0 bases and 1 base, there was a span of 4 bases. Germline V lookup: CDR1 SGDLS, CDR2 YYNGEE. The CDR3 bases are TGTGCCAGCAGCGTAGAGATTAACTATGGCTACACCTTC. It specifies CASSVEINYGYTF.

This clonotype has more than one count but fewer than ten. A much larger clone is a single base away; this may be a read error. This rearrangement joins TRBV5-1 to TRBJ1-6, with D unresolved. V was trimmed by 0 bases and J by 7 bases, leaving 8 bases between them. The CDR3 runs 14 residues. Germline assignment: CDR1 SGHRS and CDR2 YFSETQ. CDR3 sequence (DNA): TGCGCCAGCAGCTTGGGTGAAATGAATTCACCCCTCCACTTT. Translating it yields CASSLGEMNSPLHF.

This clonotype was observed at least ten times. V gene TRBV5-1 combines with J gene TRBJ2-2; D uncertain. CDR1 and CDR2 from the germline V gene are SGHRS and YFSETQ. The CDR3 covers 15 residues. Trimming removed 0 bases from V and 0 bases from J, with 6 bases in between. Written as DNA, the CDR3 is TGCGCCAGCAGCTTGGGACGGGCGAACACCGGGGAGCTGTTTTTT. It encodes CASSLGRANTGELFF.

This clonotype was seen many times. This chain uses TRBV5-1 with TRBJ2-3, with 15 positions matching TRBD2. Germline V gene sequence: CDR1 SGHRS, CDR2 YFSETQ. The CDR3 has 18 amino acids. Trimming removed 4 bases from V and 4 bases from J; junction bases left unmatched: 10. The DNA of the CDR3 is TGCGCCAGCAGCGCAGGGACTAGCGGGGGGACTCCCGCAGATACGCAGTATTTT. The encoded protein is CASSAGTSGGTPADTQYF.

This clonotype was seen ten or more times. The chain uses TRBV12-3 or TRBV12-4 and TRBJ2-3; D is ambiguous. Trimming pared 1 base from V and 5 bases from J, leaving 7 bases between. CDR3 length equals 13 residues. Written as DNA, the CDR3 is TGTGCCAGCAGTTTAGTTAGGAAAGATACGCAGTATTTT. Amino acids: CASSLVRKDTQYF.

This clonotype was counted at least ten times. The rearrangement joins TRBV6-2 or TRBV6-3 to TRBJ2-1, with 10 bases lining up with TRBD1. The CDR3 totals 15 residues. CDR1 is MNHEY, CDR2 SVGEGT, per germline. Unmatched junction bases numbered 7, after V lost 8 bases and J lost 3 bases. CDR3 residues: CASGPTGGLYNEQFF. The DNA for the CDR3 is TGTGCCAGCGGCCCGACAGGGGGCCTCTACAATGAGCAGTTCTTC.

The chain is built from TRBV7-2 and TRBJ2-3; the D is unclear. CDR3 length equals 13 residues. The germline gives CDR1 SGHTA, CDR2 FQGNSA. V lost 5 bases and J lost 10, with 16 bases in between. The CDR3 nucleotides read TGTGCCAGCAGCCCTCGGATGATAAGTGCGCAGTATTTT. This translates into CASSPRMISAQYF.

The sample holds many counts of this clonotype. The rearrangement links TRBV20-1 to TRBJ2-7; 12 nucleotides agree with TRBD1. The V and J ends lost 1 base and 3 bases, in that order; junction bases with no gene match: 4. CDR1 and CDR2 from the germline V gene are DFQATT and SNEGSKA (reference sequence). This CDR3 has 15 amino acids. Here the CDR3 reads CSARVGTGGFYEQYF. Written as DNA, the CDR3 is TGCAGTGCTAGAGTCGGGACAGGGGGCTTCTACGAGCAGTACTTC.

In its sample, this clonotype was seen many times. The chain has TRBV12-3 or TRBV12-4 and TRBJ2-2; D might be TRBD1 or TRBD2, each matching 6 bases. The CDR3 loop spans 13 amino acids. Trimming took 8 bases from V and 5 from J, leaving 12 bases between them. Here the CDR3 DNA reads TGTGCCAGCCGGAGAGGGGGGACCGGGGAGCTGTTTTTT. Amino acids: CASRRGGTGELFF.

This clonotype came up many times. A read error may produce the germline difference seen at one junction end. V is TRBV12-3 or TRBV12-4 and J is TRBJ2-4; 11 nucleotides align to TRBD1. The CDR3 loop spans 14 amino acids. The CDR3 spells CASSLALRDRGLNF. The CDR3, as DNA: TGTGCCAGCAGTTTAGCGCTCCGGGACAGGGGGTTGAACTTC.

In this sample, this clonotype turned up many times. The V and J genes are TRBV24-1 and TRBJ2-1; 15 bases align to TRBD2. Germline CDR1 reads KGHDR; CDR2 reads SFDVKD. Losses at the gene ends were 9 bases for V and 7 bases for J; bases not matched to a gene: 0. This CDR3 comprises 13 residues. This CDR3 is CATGTSGRNEQFF. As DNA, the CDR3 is TGTGCCACCGGGACTAGCGGGAGGAATGAGCAGTTCTTC.